This T cell receptor (beta chain) was identified in a study of T-cell memory formation after mild COVID-19. Study observations and caveats: Nothing showed for sure that second-wave clones peaking on day 37 were SARS-CoV-2 specific. CD8+ contracting clones occupied EMRA, while CD4+ ones occupied mainly CM and EM.

This clonotype came up many times. Antigen unknown. V lost 6 bases to trimming and J lost 3 bases, with 10 bases between them. Germline lookup yields CDR1 KGHSH and CDR2 LQKENI. The CDR3 totals 13 residues. TCRdb independently ran MiXCR on the 5' RACE reads; one entry per CDR3 protein. The sample carries roughly 15,000 distinct CDR3 sequences, approximately 23% recorded once. Sequencing was done on a sample of PBMCs or a T cell subset sorted from them (not recorded which). This clonotype was sampled from a man aged 18 to 30 who had mild COVID-19 (a few samples of this study predate the infection). Cell type and time point are not known. This rearrangement joins TRBV18 to TRBJ2-3; D remains unclear. The CDR3: CASSPTGTDTQYF. CDR3 nucleotides: TGTGCCAGCTCCCCGACCGGGACAGATACGCAGTATTTT.